The 15 T cell receptor beta chains in this list originate from one sample, sequenced in a study of response to subunit inactivated influenza vaccine. TCRdb reprocessed the RT-PCR reads via MiXCR and lists one record per CDR3 protein. The sample lists roughly 190,000 distinct CDR3 sequences; over 13% were seen once. Material: CD8+ T cells sorted from PBMCs, obtained approximately 5 days after vaccination. Receptors originate from a man in his forties or fifties who received an inactivated influenza vaccine.

This clonotype has at least ten counts. The J gene is TRBJ2-3, the V gene TRBV12-3 or TRBV12-4, with 10 positions matching TRBD1. The CDR3 runs 15 residues. With 5 bases clipped from V and 5 bases from J, the junction kept 7 bases outside the gene matches. CDR3 in amino acids: CASSPGDRGEDTQYF. CDR3 DNA: TGTGCCAGCAGTCCCGGGGACAGGGGTGAAGATACGCAGTATTTT.

This chain links TRBV6-2 or TRBV6-3 with TRBJ2-2, with D unclear. Germline CDR1 and CDR2: MNHEY and SVGEGT. V dropped 0 bases and J dropped 1 base, with 6 bases sitting between them. The CDR3 runs to 15 residues. The CDR3 nucleotides read TGTGCCAGCAGTTACTCGGCAGAGAACACCGGGGAGCTGTTTTTT. This codes for CASSYSAENTGELFF.

The rearrangement links TRBV11-2 to TRBJ1-4; D perhaps matches TRBD1 (6 bases). The V gene's germline CDR1 is SGHAT and CDR2 FQNNGV. Trimming cost V 2 bases and J 0 bases, with 22 bases left between them. This CDR3 is 20 amino acids long. DNA for the CDR3: TGTGCCAGCAGCTTATACCCATCGGCAGGGGACGATGCAACTAATGAAAAACTGTTTTTT. This encodes CASSLYPSAGDDATNEKLFF.

This clonotype was counted between two and nine times. The V call is TRBV4-3, the J call TRBJ2-7; D might be TRBD2 (6 bases). Deletions cut 4 bases from V and 0 bases from J, with 22 bases between. Germline V CDR1 and CDR2: LGHNA, YSLEER. The CDR3 has 18 amino acids. Here the CDR3 DNA reads TGCGCCAGCAGCCTCCATGGGGAGGCGGGCCTAAGCTCCTACGAGCAGTACTTC. The encoded protein is CASSLHGEAGLSSYEQYF.

This chain uses TRBV6-1 with TRBJ1-2, with 7 bases lining up with TRBD1. Trimming took 6 bases from V and 11 from J; bases not matched to a gene: 24. The CDR3 extends over 17 amino acids. CDR1 MNHNS and CDR2 SASEGT come from the germline V gene. The CDR3 spells CASSLSKSGTDSYWYTF. CDR3 sequence (DNA): TGTGCCAGCAGCCTATCTAAGTCGGGGACAGACTCTTACTGGTACACCTTC.

J is TRBJ2-7 and V is TRBV27; TRBD2 matches at 12 bases. The V gene's germline CDR1 is MNHEY and CDR2 SMNVEV (reference sequence). The CDR3 totals 16 residues. V trimming: 4 bases; J trimming: 1 base; junction bases outside the gene matches: 5. CDR3 sequence: CASSSLLAGGSYEQYF. CDR3 bases: TGTGCCAGCAGTTCCCTCCTAGCGGGAGGGTCCTACGAGCAGTACTTC.

This clonotype was counted ten times or more. V and J are TRBV12-3 or TRBV12-4 and TRBJ1-1; D is uncertain. Deletions cut 4 bases from V and 4 bases from J, with 7 bases between. The CDR3 extends over 12 amino acids. CDR3 DNA: TGTGCCAGCAGTTGGGAGGGCACTGAAGCTTTCTTT. This gives the protein CASSWEGTEAFF.

This clonotype was seen only a few times. J is TRBJ1-6 and V is TRBV4-2; maybe TRBD1 (5 bases). From germline, CDR1 is LGHNA and CDR2 YNFKEQ. With 2 bases removed from V and 8 bases from J, the gap between germline ends came to 16 bases. The CDR3 sequence is 16 residues long. CDR3 protein: CASSQTTVWPYSPLHF. For the CDR3, the DNA is TGTGCCAGCAGCCAAACGACAGTTTGGCCTTATTCACCCCTCCACTTT.

The table lists this clonotype with a few counts. This chain connects TRBV7-9 to TRBJ2-1; a possible D gene is TRBD2 (5 bases). The V and J ends lost 2 bases and 10 bases respectively, with 15 bases between them. This CDR3 spans 14 amino acids. Germline V CDR1 and CDR2: SEHNR, FQNEAQ (reference sequence). The CDR3 region is CASSLYSGLPEQFF. CDR3 coding DNA: TGTGCCAGCAGCTTATACAGCGGCCTTCCAGAGCAGTTCTTC.

This clonotype was recorded a few times. The V call is TRBV20-1, the J call TRBJ1-1; no reliable D call. Germline V lookup: CDR1 DFQATT, CDR2 SNEGSKA (reference sequence). The CDR3 covers 12 residues. V lost 5 bases and J 6 bases, leaving 13 bases between the germline ends. CDR3 DNA sequence: TGCAGTGCTCGGAACTTTTTCGCTGAAGCTTTCTTT. As protein: CSARNFFAEAFF.

This clonotype was seen only a few times. This chain links TRBV6-2 or TRBV6-3 with TRBJ2-1; 8 bases are a match to TRBD2. V was pared by 7 bases and J by 5 bases, with 7 bases of the junction left unmatched. CDR3 length: 14 amino acids. Germline V gene data show CDR1 as MNHEY and CDR2 as SVGEGT. CDR3 loop: CASNRGGFNNEQFF. In DNA, the CDR3 is TGTGCCAGCAACCGGGGGGGCTTCAACAATGAGCAGTTCTTC.

The V gene is TRBV4-2, the J gene TRBJ2-7; 7 bases line up with TRBD2. Looked up from germline, CDR1 is LGHNA and CDR2 is YNFKEQ. The CDR3 totals 15 residues. Losses at the gene ends were 5 bases for V and 2 bases for J; bases not matched to a gene: 9. As DNA, the CDR3 is TGTGCCAGCAGCACCATGGGGGAGGGGACCTACGAGCAGTACTTC. Translating it yields CASSTMGEGTYEQYF.

This clonotype has at least ten counts. The chain couples TRBV28 to TRBJ2-5; either TRBD1 or TRBD2 may supply D (5 bases each). Germline assignment: CDR1 MDHEN and CDR2 SYDVKM. CDR3 length: 15 residues. Trimming took off 2 bases at V and 4 bases at J, with 14 bases between the two ends. DNA for the CDR3: TGTGCCAGCAGTTTAAGCGGCGGTGGGACAGAGACCCAGTACTTC. Its protein product is CASSLSGGGTETQYF.

The chain uses TRBV7-9 and TRBJ2-7; no clear D gene. CDR1 and CDR2 (germline): SEHNR, FQNEAQ (reference sequence). This CDR3 spans 12 amino acids. Trimming took 5 bases from V and 2 from J, leaving 7 bases between them. CDR3 DNA: TGTGCCAGCAGCATAGGCCCCTACGAGCAGTACTTC. It translates to CASSIGPYEQYF.

Written as DNA, the CDR3 is TGTGCCAGCAGTTACCGGGACTACGAGCAGTACTTC. It yields the protein CASSYRDYEQYF. This chain connects TRBV6-6 to TRBJ2-7, with D possibly matching TRBD2 (5 bases). Germline CDR1 is MNHNY and CDR2 is SVGAGI (reference sequence). V was pared by 2 bases and J by 3 bases, with 5 bases between. The CDR3 sequence is 12 residues long.